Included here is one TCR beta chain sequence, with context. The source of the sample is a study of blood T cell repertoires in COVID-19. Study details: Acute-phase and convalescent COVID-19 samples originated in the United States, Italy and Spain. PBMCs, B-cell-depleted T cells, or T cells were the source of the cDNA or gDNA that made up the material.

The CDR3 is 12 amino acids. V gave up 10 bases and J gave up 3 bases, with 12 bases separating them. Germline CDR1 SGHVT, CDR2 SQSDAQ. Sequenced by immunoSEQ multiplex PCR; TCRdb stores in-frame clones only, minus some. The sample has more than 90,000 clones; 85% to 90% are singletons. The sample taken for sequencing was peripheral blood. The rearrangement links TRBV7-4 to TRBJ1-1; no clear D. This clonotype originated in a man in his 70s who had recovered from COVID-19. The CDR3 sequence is CAKDHRDTEAFF. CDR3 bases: TGTGCCAAAGACCATCGGGACACTGAAGCTTTCTTT.